These 6 T cell receptor beta chains were sequenced from one sample in a study of cytomegalovirus exposure and HLA in healthy donors. Sequencing used immunoSEQ multiplex PCR; TCRdb keeps in-frame clones, though not all of them. This table has roughly 150,000 clones, approximately 89% appearing once. Sample: PBMCs. The receptors derive from a man between 18 and 29 years old in good health and CMV-seronegative.

This chain joins TRBV11-3 and TRBJ2-5, with a tentative D call TRBD2 (6 bases). V was pared by 0 bases and J by 5 bases, with 13 bases between. The CDR3 contains 15 residues. Per germline, CDR1 SGHNT and CDR2 YENEEA. The CDR3 here is CASSLEWSGGETQYF. The CDR3, as DNA: TGTGCCAGCAGCTTAGAGTGGAGCGGAGGGGAGACCCAGTACTTC.

This clone was picked up one time. The chain recombines TRBV27 with TRBJ2-5; TRBD2 might be the D (7 bases). Germline V lookup: CDR1 MNHEY, CDR2 SMNVEV (reference sequence). Trimming pared 3 bases from V and 5 bases from J, leaving 10 bases between. This CDR3 is 13 amino acids long. CDR3: CASSFGGLETQYF. CDR3 sequence (DNA): TGTGCCAGCAGTTTCGGGGGGCTGGAGACCCAGTACTTC.

This clone was seen just once. Relative to the germline gene, one junction end is altered; a read error may explain this. The rearrangement links TRBV6-5 to TRBJ1-2; D unclear. CDR1 is MNHEY and CDR2 is SVGAGI in the germline V gene. CDR3 length equals 13 residues. CDR3 DNA: TGTGCCAGCAGTTACTCGAATCGGGAGTTGGGGATCTTC. As protein: CASSYSNRELGIF.

This rearrangement joins TRBV2 to TRBJ2-5; 8 bases agree with TRBD1. Germline lookup yields CDR1 SNHLY and CDR2 FYNNEI. V lost 3 bases and J lost 3; bases outside the gene matches: 6. The CDR3 is 15 amino acids. The CDR3 region is CASSDRGRFEETQYF. The DNA of the CDR3 is TGTGCCAGCAGTGACAGGGGGCGCTTTGAAGAGACCCAGTACTTC.

J is TRBJ2-7 and V is TRBV6-5; 8 bases agree with TRBD1. The germline V gene encodes CDR1 MNHEY and CDR2 SVGAGI. The CDR3 extends over 15 amino acids. After removal of 3 bases from V and 6 bases from J, the junction contained 10 bases not matched to a gene. CDR3 in DNA: TGTGCCAGCAGTTATGTTAACAGGGGGAAGAGCGAGCAGTACTTC. It specifies CASSYVNRGKSEQYF.

V usage is TRBV6-6 and J usage is TRBJ2-3; 8 nucleotides match TRBD2. V lost 8 bases to trimming and J lost 2 bases; unmatched junction nucleotides: 6. CDR1 and CDR2 from the germline V gene are MNHNY and SVGAGI (reference sequence). The CDR3 sequence is 14 residues long. CDR3 region: CASAGGPNTDTQYF. CDR3 nucleotide sequence: TGTGCCAGCGCGGGAGGACCTAACACAGATACGCAGTATTTT.